This is a list of T cell receptor beta chains from one sample in a study of CD4+ T cells in melanoma. Here immunoSEQ multiplex PCR was the method, and the copy in TCRdb shows in-frame clones only, minus some. The table lists 20,000 to 25,000 clones, approximately 80% of them singletons. Sample: cells from a culture (not recorded whether cultured in vitro). The receptor set was obtained from a human donor with melanoma. Each CDR3 is given with its conserved first and last residue. The D gene is left open where the match is weak. Clone size, where shown, is once, few, many, or a class for clones that have expanded.

abundance	d_gene	v_gene	j_gene	CDR3aa	CDR3nt
-	TRBD2	TRBV7-6	TRBJ2-5	CASSSLAGGRQETQYF	TGTGCCAGCAGCTCACTAGCGGGGGGCCGCCAAGAGACCCAGTACTTC
-	-	TRBV11-2	TRBJ2-5	CASSLERQETQYF	TGTGCCAGCAGCTTAGAGAGACAAGAGACCCAGTACTTC
-	-	TRBV9	TRBJ2-3	CASSVANADTQYF	TGTGCCAGCAGCGTAGCTAATGCAGATACGCAGTATTTT
-	TRBD1	TRBV27	TRBJ1-2	CASSLIAGTGIHGYTF	TGTGCCAGCAGTCTAATCGCCGGGACAGGGATCCATGGCTACACCTTC
-	-	TRBV2	TRBJ1-2	CASSAAEGRGYTF	TGTGCCAGCAGTGCGGCAGAGGGGCGTGGCTACACCTTC
once	TRBD2	TRBV13	TRBJ2-1	CASSPRTSGGPGNEQFF	TGTGCCAGCAGCCCCAGGACTAGCGGGGGGCCTGGCAATGAGCAGTTCTTC
-	-	TRBV5-1	TRBJ2-5	CASSLLLMETQYF	TGCGCCAGCAGCTTGTTGTTAATGGAGACCCAGTACTTC
-	-	TRBV2	TRBJ1-2	CASSDNRLGGYTF	TGTGCCAGCAGTGACAACCGACTAGGCGGCTACACCTTC
once	-	TRBV29-1	TRBJ2-3	CSVKAGVTDTQYF	TGCAGCGTTAAGGCAGGGGTCACAGATACGCAGTATTTT
-	-	TRBV7-2	TRBJ1-2	CASSSQINYGYTF	TGTGCCAGCAGCTCTCAGATTAACTATGGCTACACCTTC
-	TRBD2	TRBV4-1	TRBJ2-5	CASSQFPGTRQETQYF	TGCGCCAGCAGCCAATTCCCCGGGACTAGACAAGAGACCCAGTACTTC
-	-	TRBV5-6	TRBJ2-3	CASSPNLGELSTDTQYF	TGTGCCAGCAGCCCCAACCTCGGGGAGTTGAGCACAGATACGCAGTATTTT
once	-	TRBV6-6	TRBJ1-2	CASRPGGGLFGYTF	TGTGCCAGCAGACCCGGAGGAGGTCTTTTTGGCTACACCTTC
-	TRBD1	TRBV9	TRBJ1-1	CASSPQGALNTEAFF	TGTGCCAGCAGCCCACAGGGGGCACTGAACACTGAAGCTTTCTTT
-	-	TRBV5-5	TRBJ1-2	CASSLGQRARGYTF	TGTGCCAGCAGCTTGGGTCAACGGGCCCGGGGCTACACCTTC
-	TRBD1	TRBV5-1	TRBJ1-1	CASSMIPGTGTKNTEAFF	TGCGCCAGCAGCATGATTCCCGGGACAGGGACTAAGAACACTGAAGCTTTCTTT
once	TRBD1	TRBV6-6	TRBJ1-5	CASSSGGGNQPQHF	TGTGCCAGCAGTTCAGGGGGCGGCAATCAGCCCCAGCATTTT
-	TRBD1	TRBV6-1	TRBJ1-5	CASTNDRVKPQHF	TGTGCCAGCACTAACGACAGGGTCAAGCCCCAGCATTTT
-	TRBD1	TRBV18	TRBJ2-1	CASSTNRGSYNEQFF	TGTGCCAGCTCAACAAACAGGGGTTCGTACAATGAGCAGTTCTTC
-	-	TRBV7-3	TRBJ2-1	CASSSRLTNEQFF	TGTGCCAGCAGCTCTAGACTAACCAATGAGCAGTTCTTC
-	-	TRBV12-5	TRBJ2-3	CASGLLSTDTQYF	TGTGCTAGTGGTTTGTTGAGCACAGATACGCAGTATTTT
-	TRBD2	TRBV11-2	TRBJ2-2	CASSTQRGNTGELFF	TGTGCCAGCAGCACCCAGCGGGGGAACACCGGGGAGCTGTTTTTT
-	TRBD2	TRBV6-1	TRBJ2-3	CASSRASGATDTQYF	TGTGCCAGCAGTAGGGCTAGCGGGGCCACAGATACGCAGTATTTT
-	-	TRBV5-4	TRBJ1-2	CASRSREGPGGYTF	TGTGCCAGCCGATCCAGGGAGGGGCCTGGGGGCTACACCTTC
once	TRBD2	TRBV2	TRBJ2-5	CASSRGGSGGGQRTQYF	TGTGCCAGCAGTCGGGGGGGTAGCGGGGGAGGCCAAAGGACCCAGTACTTC
-	-	TRBV6-1	TRBJ1-1	CASSKEPGFTEAFF	TGTGCCAGCAGCAAAGAACCGGGGTTCACTGAAGCTTTCTTT
-	-	TRBV4-1	TRBJ1-6	CASSQGKGEPWNSPLHF	TGCGCCAGCAGCCAAGGGAAAGGGGAACCATGGAATTCACCCCTCCACTTT
few	TRBD1	TRBV4-2	TRBJ1-6	CASSVTGEASPLHF	TGTGCCAGCAGCGTGACAGGGGAAGCCTCACCCCTCCACTTT
-	-	TRBV5-1	TRBJ1-3	CASSLGPTGMGNTIYF	TGCGCCAGCAGCTTGGGCCCCACGGGGATGGGAAACACCATATATTTT
few	TRBD1	TRBV5-4	TRBJ2-7	CASSQGTGGPREQYF	TGTGCCAGCAGCCAAGGGACAGGGGGCCCACGAGAGCAGTACTTC
-	-	TRBV5-4	TRBJ2-1	CASSLYPGVNNEQFF	TGTGCCAGCAGCTTGTACCCAGGGGTGAACAATGAGCAGTTCTTC
few	-	TRBV29-1	TRBJ1-5	CSVGQGLDQPQHF	TGCAGCGTTGGGCAGGGGCTCGATCAGCCCCAGCATTTT
once	-	TRBV19	TRBJ1-5	CASSRDTDQPQHF	TGTGCCAGTAGTCGCGACACCGATCAGCCCCAGCATTTT
-	-	TRBV7-7	TRBJ2-2	CASSLLGTGELFF	TGTGCTAGCAGCTTATTGGGGACCGGGGAGCTGTTTTTT
few	-	TRBV2	TRBJ2-5	CASNPGVETQYF	TGTGCCAGCAACCCCGGGGTGGAGACCCAGTACTTC
-	-	TRBV6-5	TRBJ2-2	CASSKPGVGELFF	TGTGCCAGCAGTAAGCCAGGGGTCGGGGAGCTGTTTTTT
-	-	TRBV29-1	TRBJ1-2	CSVVVEGYGYTF	TGCAGCGTTGTCGTCGAGGGCTATGGCTACACCTTC
-	-	TRBV6-5	TRBJ1-1	CASSYWSGNTEAFF	TGTGCCAGCAGTTACTGGTCTGGAAACACTGAAGCTTTCTTT
-	-	TRBV4-1	TRBJ2-7	CASSQPGRGAYEQYF	TGCGCCAGCAGCCAACCGGGCAGGGGCGCCTACGAGCAGTACTTC
few	-	TRBV10-3	TRBJ1-1	CAISAMNTEAFF	TGTGCCATCAGTGCGATGAACACTGAAGCTTTCTTT
-	-	TRBV18	TRBJ2-1	CASSPPVGLAYNEQFF	TGTGCCAGCTCACCACCGGTAGGGCTAGCGTACAATGAGCAGTTCTTC
-	-	TRBV7-2	TRBJ2-6	CASSLAGGANVLTF	TGTGCCAGCAGCTTAGCGGGGGGGGCCAACGTCCTGACTTTC
-	TRBD1	TRBV7-2	TRBJ1-1	CASSSDRVTEAFF	TGTGCCAGCAGCTCGGACAGGGTAACTGAAGCTTTCTTT
-	-	TRBV7-8	TRBJ2-5	CASSLRRTQETQYF	TGTGCCAGCAGCCTCCGACGGACTCAAGAGACCCAGTACTTC
-	-	TRBV4-1	TRBJ2-7	CASSPRPLNYEQYF	TGCGCCAGCAGCCCGCGCCCCCTAAACTACGAGCAGTACTTC
-	-	TRBV6-5	TRBJ1-6	CASMVGSSHNSPLHF	TGTGCCAGCATGGTCGGCAGCAGCCATAATTCACCCCTCCACTTT
-	-	TRBV7-3	TRBJ2-2	CASSLLGQSNTGELFF	TGTGCCAGCAGCTTACTAGGACAGTCGAACACCGGGGAGCTGTTTTTT
-	-	TRBV6-1	TRBJ2-5	CASSEVLVETQYF	TGTGCCAGCAGTGAAGTGTTGGTCGAGACCCAGTACTTC
-	TRBD1	TRBV5-1	TRBJ1-1	CASSSGQLEAFF	TGCGCCAGCAGCTCGGGACAGCTCGAAGCTTTCTTT
-	TRBD2	TRBV30	TRBJ2-5	CAWSVVQRGKVQETQYF	TGTGCCTGGAGTGTAGTCCAGCGGGGGAAGGTCCAAGAGACCCAGTACTTC
-	-	TRBV18	TRBJ2-2	CASSPPTGENTGELFF	TGTGCCAGCTCACCACCGACAGGAGAGAACACCGGGGAGCTGTTTTTT
-	-	TRBV10-2	TRBJ2-7	CASSGGSPGEQYF	TGCGCCAGCAGTGGGGGATCTCCCGGGGAGCAGTACTTC
-	TRBD1	TRBV11-3	TRBJ1-5	CASSSGECHQGASNQPQHF	TGTGCCAGCAGCTCAGGGGAATGTCACCAGGGGGCGAGCAATCAGCCCCAGCATTTT
once	-	TRBV5-5	TRBJ1-5	CASSLDSEYQPQHF	TGTGCCAGCAGCTTGGATTCAGAGTATCAGCCCCAGCATTTT